The 27 T cell receptor beta chains presented below share a single source sample, sequenced in a study of CD8 T cells in ankylosing spondylitis. TCRdb re-called the 5' RACE reads through MiXCR, storing one row per CDR3 protein. There are approximately 150,000 distinct CDR3 sequences in the sample; approximately 48% occur only once, and approximately 16% lies in the top ten. The sequenced material came from synovial fluid, either unsorted or a sorted T cell fraction (not recorded which). The receptors were sampled from a male donor with ankylosing spondylitis.

This clonotype showed up just a few times. J is TRBJ2-5 and V is TRBV18; 9 bases match TRBD2. J gave up 4 bases and V 4 bases, and 4 bases lay outside the gene matches. Germline CDR1 and CDR2: KGHSH and LQKENI. The CDR3 covers 14 residues. This CDR3 is CASSRSGGSETQYF. The CDR3 region has the DNA TGTGCCAGCTCACGAAGCGGGGGGTCAGAGACCCAGTACTTC. The whole variable domain, filled in from reference TRBV18 and TRBJ2-5, reads NAGVMQNPRHLVRRRGQEARLRCSPMKGHSHVYWYRQLPEEGLKFMVYLQKENIIDESGMPKERFSAEFPKEGPSILRIQQVVRGDSAAYFCASSRSGGSETQYFGPGTRLLVL.

CDR3 DNA: TGTGCCAGCAGTTTTAGGACTAGCGGGGGGGTGACAGATACGCAGTATTTT. Residues: CASSFRTSGGVTDTQYF. The chain recombines TRBV3-1 with TRBJ2-3, with TRBD2 matching over 15 bases. The trim removed 6 bases at V and 3 bases at J, leaving 7 bases unmatched. Germline V lookup: CDR1 LGHDT, CDR2 YNNKEL (reference sequence). This CDR3 region has 17 residues.

The chain couples TRBV9 to TRBJ2-1, with 11 bases identical to TRBD2. The CDR3 is 16 residues long. V shed 4 bases and J 2 bases; nucleotides not matched to a gene: 5. CDR1 is SGDLS and CDR2 is YYNGEE in the germline V gene. CDR3 DNA: TGTGCCAGCAGCCAGACTAGCGGGACGGCCTACAATGAGCAGTTCTTC. Protein sequence: CASSQTSGTAYNEQFF.

V usage is TRBV7-9 and J usage is TRBJ1-2, with TRBD1 matching over 7 bases. Germline CDR1 and CDR2: SEHNR and FQNEAQ (reference sequence). The V gene end was trimmed by 5 bases and the J gene end by 7 bases; junction bases not matched to a gene: 7. The CDR3 spans 13 residues. The CDR3 DNA follows: TGTGCCAGCAGCATTCAGACAGGGTTTGGCTACACCTTC. Protein: CASSIQTGFGYTF.

Concerning this clonotype: The conserved phenylalanine or tryptophan is not found at the CDR3 terminus, so this likely reflects a read error. The V call is TRBV6-2 or TRBV6-3, the J call TRBJ2-7; either TRBD1 or TRBD2 may fit D (5 bases each). Germline CDR1 MNHEY, CDR2 SVGEGT. The CDR3 contains 15 residues. The V end was cut by 6 bases, the J end by 4 bases, with 19 bases between. In DNA form, the CDR3 reads TGTGCCAGCAGCCTCGATGGGACGGCACCTTACGAGCAGTACATC. Translating it yields CASSLDGTAPYEQYI.

The chain carries TRBV5-1 and TRBJ2-1; TRBD1 matches 10 bases. V lost 3 bases, J lost 8 bases, and 8 bases stayed unmatched. The CDR3 extends over 15 amino acids. Germline lookup yields CDR1 SGHRS and CDR2 YFSETQ. The CDR3 spells CASSSDRGLLDEQFF. CDR3 DNA sequence: TGCGCCAGCAGCTCTGACAGGGGGCTACTCGATGAGCAGTTCTTC.

This rearrangement joins TRBV4-3 to TRBJ1-2, with unresolved D. The CDR3 contains 16 residues. V lost 0 bases and J 4 bases, leaving 15 bases between the germline ends. Per the germline V gene, CDR1 is LGHNA and CDR2 is YSLEER. The CDR3 protein is CASSQEVVGKIYGYTF. The CDR3 DNA reads TGCGCCAGCAGCCAAGAAGTAGTCGGGAAAATCTATGGCTACACCTTC.

This sequence joins TRBV3-1 and TRBJ1-5; TRBD1 matches 7 bases. V shed 2 bases, J shed 2 bases, and the junction held 3 bases outside the gene matches. Looked up from germline, CDR1 is LGHDT and CDR2 is YNNKEL (reference sequence). There are 15 residues in the CDR3. The CDR3 nucleotides are TGTGCCAGCAGCCAAAGACAGGGCCGCAATCAGCCCCAGCATTTT. Amino acids: CASSQRQGRNQPQHF.

This clonotype turned up a few times. V and J are TRBV7-2 and TRBJ2-4, with a tentative D call TRBD1 (6 bases). Germline lookup yields CDR1 SGHTA and CDR2 FQGNSA. V was trimmed by 1 base and J by 0 bases, leaving 13 bases between them. The CDR3 runs 17 residues. The chain's CDR3 is CASSLVFGQRAKNIQYF. The CDR3 DNA is TGTGCCAGCAGCTTAGTTTTTGGACAGAGAGCCAAAAACATTCAGTACTTC.

This chain joins TRBV4-2 and TRBJ1-1, with D maybe TRBD1 (6 bases). This CDR3 contains 15 residues. Germline assignment: CDR1 LGHNA and CDR2 YNFKEQ. Between the trimmed V and J ends, which lost 1 base and 1 base, there was a span of 10 bases. CDR3 loop: CASSQVWTENTEAFF. CDR3 bases: TGTGCCAGCAGCCAAGTTTGGACAGAGAACACTGAAGCTTTCTTT.

This clonotype was detected only once. The rearrangement joins TRBV12-3 or TRBV12-4 to TRBJ1-4; 8 nucleotides agree with TRBD1. V lost 6 bases to trimming and J lost 5 bases; unmatched junction nucleotides: 8. The CDR3 loop spans 15 amino acids. The CDR3 region is CASSKGGQANEKLFF. As DNA, the CDR3 is TGTGCCAGCAGCAAAGGGGGACAGGCGAATGAAAAACTGTTTTTT.

The V call is TRBV3-1, the J call TRBJ1-2, with a possible D match to TRBD1 (5 bases). Germline V lookup: CDR1 LGHDT, CDR2 YNNKEL (reference sequence). The CDR3 totals 20 residues. Trimming cost V 0 bases and J 0 bases, with 23 bases left between them. DNA of the CDR3: TGTGCCAGCAGCCAAGATCACTCGGACAACCGTGCTGAAACTAACTATGGCTACACCTTC. This gives the protein CASSQDHSDNRAETNYGYTF.

The genes are TRBV24-1 and TRBJ1-1; D is perhaps TRBD1 (5 bases). The length of the CDR3 is 13 residues. Germline V gene lookup returns CDR1 KGHDR and CDR2 SFDVKD. Trimming took 7 bases from V and 1 from J, leaving 9 bases between them. The CDR3 region is CATRETENTEAFF. Here the CDR3 DNA reads TGTGCCACCAGGGAGACAGAGAACACTGAAGCTTTCTTT.

V gene TRBV12-3 or TRBV12-4 combines with J gene TRBJ2-3, with no clear D. The CDR3 covers 13 residues. Deletions cut 5 bases from V and 1 base from J, with 7 bases between. Here the CDR3 reads CASSPRGTDTQYF. The CDR3 nucleotides read TGTGCCAGCAGTCCGCGCGGCACAGATACGCAGTATTTT.

In its sample, this clonotype was seen a few times. This rearrangement joins TRBV7-9 to TRBJ2-1, with TRBD1 as a possible D gene (6 bases). This CDR3 is built from 15 residues. Germline CDR1 and CDR2: SEHNR and FQNEAQ (reference sequence). The germline V and J ends were trimmed by 3 bases and 5 bases, with 14 bases remaining between them. The CDR3 DNA sequence: TGTGCCAGCAGCTTCGGGGTCAGGGGACACAATGAGCAGTTCTTC. It encodes CASSFGVRGHNEQFF.

This chain joins TRBV12-3 or TRBV12-4 and TRBJ1-2; 9 positions agree with TRBD1. The junction had 3 bases not matched to a gene; V was cut back by 3 bases and J by 4 bases. This CDR3 comprises 14 residues. CDR3 region: CASSFTGGGYGYTF. For the CDR3, the DNA is TGTGCCAGCAGTTTCACAGGGGGCGGCTATGGCTACACCTTC.

The sample holds a few counts of this clonotype. This chain links TRBV29-1 with TRBJ1-2; 7 positions agree with TRBD1. Germline assignment: CDR1 SQVTM and CDR2 ANQGSEA. The CDR3 is made up of 14 amino acids. V lost 7 bases and J lost 6; bases outside the gene matches: 14. DNA of the CDR3: TGCAGCGCCTACCGACAGGGATTCGGCGATGGCTACACCTTC. This codes for CSAYRQGFGDGYTF.

There are a few counts of this clonotype. The CDR3: CSDAPVEGSEAFF. The CDR3 DNA reads as TGCAGTGACGCCCCGGTTGAGGGGTCTGAAGCTTTCTTT. The genes are TRBV20-1 and TRBJ1-1, with D perhaps TRBD1 (5 bases). Looked up from germline, CDR1 is DFQATT and CDR2 is SNEGSKA (reference sequence). CDR3 length: 13 amino acids. Trimming left V 7 bases short and J 6 bases short, with 18 bases between.

This clonotype was recorded a few times. J is TRBJ1-1 and V is TRBV7-9, with TRBD1 as a possible D gene (6 bases). The CDR3 loop spans 16 amino acids. The germline V gene encodes CDR1 SEHNR and CDR2 FQNEAQ (reference sequence). With 5 bases removed from V and 3 bases from J, the gap between germline ends came to 19 bases. The CDR3 sequence is CASSKPGGGRDTEAFF. The CDR3 DNA reads TGTGCCAGCAGCAAACCCGGCGGGGGCCGCGACACTGAAGCTTTCTTT.

This chain uses TRBV27 with TRBJ2-7; 8 positions agree with TRBD1. In germline, CDR1 is MNHEY, CDR2 SMNVEV (reference sequence). Trimming removed 6 bases from V and 3 bases from J; junction bases left unmatched: 7. This CDR3 has 14 amino acids. The CDR3 bases are TGTGCCAGCAGCCCCACAGGGACAGGCTACGAGCAGTACTTC. Translated: CASSPTGTGYEQYF.

The J gene is TRBJ2-5, the V gene TRBV18; D is ambiguous. The germline CDR1 and CDR2 sequences are KGHSH and LQKENI. The V end lost 0 bases, the J end lost 5 bases, and 7 bases lay between the germline ends. The CDR3 spans 13 residues. Here the CDR3 DNA reads TGTGCCAGCTCACCACCGGTGGGGGAGACCCAGTACTTC. Protein product: CASSPPVGETQYF. Supplemented by reference TRBV18 and TRBJ2-5, the full variable domain reads NAGVMQNPRHLVRRRGQEARLRCSPMKGHSHVYWYRQLPEEGLKFMVYLQKENIIDESGMPKERFSAEFPKEGPSILRIQQVVRGDSAAYFCASSPPVGETQYFGPGTRLLVL.

V gene TRBV4-2 combines with J gene TRBJ2-1, with D hard to call. V was pared by 3 bases and J by 0 bases, with 12 bases between. The CDR3 contains 16 residues. Germline assignment: CDR1 LGHNA and CDR2 YNFKEQ. CDR3 sequence (DNA): TGTGCCAGCAGCCAGGCACTCTATAGCTCCTACAATGAGCAGTTCTTC. Protein sequence: CASSQALYSSYNEQFF.

The sample holds a few counts of this clonotype. The rearrangement links TRBV25-1 to TRBJ2-7; D remains unclear. CDR1 and CDR2 from the germline V gene are MGHDK and SYGVNS. V gave up 2 bases and J gave up 3 bases, with 8 bases separating them. This CDR3 comprises 13 residues. CDR3 region: CASSEGEIYEQYF. CDR3 nucleotides: TGTGCCAGCAGTGAAGGGGAAATCTACGAGCAGTACTTC.

This clonotype has just a few counts. The chain is built from TRBV7-2 and TRBJ2-2; D may be TRBD1 or TRBD2 (5 bases each). CDR3 length: 16 residues. In germline, CDR1 is SGHTA, CDR2 FQGNSA. Trimming left V 1 base short and J 3 bases short, with 12 bases between. The CDR3 region is CASSLVRGEHTGELFF. CDR3 DNA: TGTGCCAGCAGCTTAGTGAGGGGTGAGCACACCGGGGAGCTGTTTTTT.

This clonotype has more than one count but fewer than ten. The V gene is TRBV7-8, the J gene TRBJ1-5, with D tentatively TRBD1 (5 bases). The germline gives CDR1 SGHVS, CDR2 FQNEAQ. The ends were cut back, 1 base at V and 6 bases at J, with 19 bases in the middle. The CDR3 is 17 amino acids. This CDR3 reads CASSLVGGSQGVQPQHF. The CDR3 DNA follows: TGTGCCAGCAGCTTAGTAGGCGGCAGCCAAGGGGTTCAGCCCCAGCATTTT. Variable domain in full (rest from reference TRBV7-8 and TRBJ1-5): GAGVSQSPRYKVAKRGQDVALRCDPISGHVSLFWYQQALGQGPEFLTYFQNEAQLDKSGLPSDRFFAERPEGSVSTLKIQRTQQEDSAVYLCASSLVGGSQGVQPQHFGDGTRLSIL.

This clonotype came up a few times. V is TRBV12-3 or TRBV12-4 and J is TRBJ1-1; 7 bases map to TRBD1. J lost 8 bases, V lost 6 bases, and 9 bases had no gene match. The CDR3 sequence is 13 residues long. The CDR3 region is CASRPTLQGEAFF. The CDR3 nucleotides are TGTGCCAGCAGACCAACTTTACAGGGGGAAGCTTTCTTT.

In this sample, this clonotype turned up a few times. The chain recombines TRBV5-1 with TRBJ2-7, with D hard to call. Germline V gene lookup returns CDR1 SGHRS and CDR2 YFSETQ. There are 16 residues in the CDR3. V was cut by 3 bases and J by 3 bases, with 19 bases left in between. The CDR3 sequence is CASSSKRWAPHYEQYF. The CDR3 region has the DNA TGCGCCAGCAGCTCCAAACGGTGGGCCCCCCACTACGAGCAGTACTTC.